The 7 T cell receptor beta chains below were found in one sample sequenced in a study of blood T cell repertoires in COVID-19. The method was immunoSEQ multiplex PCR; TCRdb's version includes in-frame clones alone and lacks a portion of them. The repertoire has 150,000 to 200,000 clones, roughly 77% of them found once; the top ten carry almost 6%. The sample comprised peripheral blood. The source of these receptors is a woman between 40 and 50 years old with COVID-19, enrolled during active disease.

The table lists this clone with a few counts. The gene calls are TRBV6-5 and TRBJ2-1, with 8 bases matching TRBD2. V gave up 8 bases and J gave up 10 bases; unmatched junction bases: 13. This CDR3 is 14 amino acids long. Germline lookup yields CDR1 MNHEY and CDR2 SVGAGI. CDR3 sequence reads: CASGTSGTSGEQFF. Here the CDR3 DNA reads TGTGCCAGCGGTACTAGCGGCACTTCGGGGGAGCAGTTCTTC.

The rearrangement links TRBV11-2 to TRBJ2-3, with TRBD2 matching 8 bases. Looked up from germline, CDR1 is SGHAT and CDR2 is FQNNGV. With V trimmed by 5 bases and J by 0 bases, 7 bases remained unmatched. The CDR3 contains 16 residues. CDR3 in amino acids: CASSPTRLASTDTQYF. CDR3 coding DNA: TGTGCCAGCAGCCCCACCCGACTAGCGAGCACAGATACGCAGTATTTT.

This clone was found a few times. As DNA, the CDR3 is TGCGCCAGCAGCTTCCCCACGGGGGGGTTACACGAGCAGTACTTC. It codes for CASSFPTGGLHEQYF. The chain joins TRBV5-1 to TRBJ2-7; TRBD2 matches 8 bases. Germline V lookup: CDR1 SGHRS, CDR2 YFSETQ. The trim removed 2 bases at V and 5 bases at J, leaving 9 bases unmatched. The CDR3 contains 15 residues.

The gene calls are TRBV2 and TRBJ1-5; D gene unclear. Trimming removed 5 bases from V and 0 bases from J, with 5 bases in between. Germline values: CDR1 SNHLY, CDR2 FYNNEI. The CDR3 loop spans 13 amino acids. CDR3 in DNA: TGTGCCAGCAGTCAACATAGCAATCAGCCCCAGCATTTT. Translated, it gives CASSQHSNQPQHF. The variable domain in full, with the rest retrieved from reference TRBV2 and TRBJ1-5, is EPEVTQTPSHQVTQMGQEVILRCVPISNHLYFYWYRQILGQKVEFLVSFYNNEISEKSEIFDDQFSVERPDGSNFTLKIRSTKLEDSAMYFCASSQHSNQPQHFGDGTRLSIL.

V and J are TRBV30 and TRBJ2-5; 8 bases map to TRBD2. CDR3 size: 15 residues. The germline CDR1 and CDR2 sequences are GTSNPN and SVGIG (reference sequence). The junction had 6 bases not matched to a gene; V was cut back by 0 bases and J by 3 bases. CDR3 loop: CAWSVLGLGKETQYF. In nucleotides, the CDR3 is TGTGCCTGGAGTGTACTGGGACTAGGAAAAGAGACCCAGTACTTC. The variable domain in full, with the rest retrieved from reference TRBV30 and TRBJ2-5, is SQTIHQWPATLVQPVGSPLSLECTVEGTSNPNLYWYRQAAGRGLQLLFYSVGIGQISSEVPQNLSASRPQDRQFILSSKKLLLSDSGFYLCAWSVLGLGKETQYFGPGTRLLVL.

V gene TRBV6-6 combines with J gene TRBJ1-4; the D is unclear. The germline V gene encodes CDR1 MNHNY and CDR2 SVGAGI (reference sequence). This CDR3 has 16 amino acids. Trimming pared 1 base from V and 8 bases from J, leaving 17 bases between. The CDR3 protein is CASSYLNPAQQEKLFF. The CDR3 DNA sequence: TGTGCCAGCAGTTACTTGAATCCGGCCCAACAGGAAAAACTGTTTTTT.

The chain's CDR3 is CASSLVMAGEAFF. The CDR3 DNA reads TGTGCCAGCAGCTTAGTAATGGCCGGGGAAGCTTTCTTT. The rearrangement uses TRBV7-9 and TRBJ1-1, with D unclear. V shed 1 base and J shed 8 bases, with 11 bases lying between them. Germline V gene lookup returns CDR1 SEHNR and CDR2 FQNEAQ (reference sequence). This CDR3 has 13 amino acids.